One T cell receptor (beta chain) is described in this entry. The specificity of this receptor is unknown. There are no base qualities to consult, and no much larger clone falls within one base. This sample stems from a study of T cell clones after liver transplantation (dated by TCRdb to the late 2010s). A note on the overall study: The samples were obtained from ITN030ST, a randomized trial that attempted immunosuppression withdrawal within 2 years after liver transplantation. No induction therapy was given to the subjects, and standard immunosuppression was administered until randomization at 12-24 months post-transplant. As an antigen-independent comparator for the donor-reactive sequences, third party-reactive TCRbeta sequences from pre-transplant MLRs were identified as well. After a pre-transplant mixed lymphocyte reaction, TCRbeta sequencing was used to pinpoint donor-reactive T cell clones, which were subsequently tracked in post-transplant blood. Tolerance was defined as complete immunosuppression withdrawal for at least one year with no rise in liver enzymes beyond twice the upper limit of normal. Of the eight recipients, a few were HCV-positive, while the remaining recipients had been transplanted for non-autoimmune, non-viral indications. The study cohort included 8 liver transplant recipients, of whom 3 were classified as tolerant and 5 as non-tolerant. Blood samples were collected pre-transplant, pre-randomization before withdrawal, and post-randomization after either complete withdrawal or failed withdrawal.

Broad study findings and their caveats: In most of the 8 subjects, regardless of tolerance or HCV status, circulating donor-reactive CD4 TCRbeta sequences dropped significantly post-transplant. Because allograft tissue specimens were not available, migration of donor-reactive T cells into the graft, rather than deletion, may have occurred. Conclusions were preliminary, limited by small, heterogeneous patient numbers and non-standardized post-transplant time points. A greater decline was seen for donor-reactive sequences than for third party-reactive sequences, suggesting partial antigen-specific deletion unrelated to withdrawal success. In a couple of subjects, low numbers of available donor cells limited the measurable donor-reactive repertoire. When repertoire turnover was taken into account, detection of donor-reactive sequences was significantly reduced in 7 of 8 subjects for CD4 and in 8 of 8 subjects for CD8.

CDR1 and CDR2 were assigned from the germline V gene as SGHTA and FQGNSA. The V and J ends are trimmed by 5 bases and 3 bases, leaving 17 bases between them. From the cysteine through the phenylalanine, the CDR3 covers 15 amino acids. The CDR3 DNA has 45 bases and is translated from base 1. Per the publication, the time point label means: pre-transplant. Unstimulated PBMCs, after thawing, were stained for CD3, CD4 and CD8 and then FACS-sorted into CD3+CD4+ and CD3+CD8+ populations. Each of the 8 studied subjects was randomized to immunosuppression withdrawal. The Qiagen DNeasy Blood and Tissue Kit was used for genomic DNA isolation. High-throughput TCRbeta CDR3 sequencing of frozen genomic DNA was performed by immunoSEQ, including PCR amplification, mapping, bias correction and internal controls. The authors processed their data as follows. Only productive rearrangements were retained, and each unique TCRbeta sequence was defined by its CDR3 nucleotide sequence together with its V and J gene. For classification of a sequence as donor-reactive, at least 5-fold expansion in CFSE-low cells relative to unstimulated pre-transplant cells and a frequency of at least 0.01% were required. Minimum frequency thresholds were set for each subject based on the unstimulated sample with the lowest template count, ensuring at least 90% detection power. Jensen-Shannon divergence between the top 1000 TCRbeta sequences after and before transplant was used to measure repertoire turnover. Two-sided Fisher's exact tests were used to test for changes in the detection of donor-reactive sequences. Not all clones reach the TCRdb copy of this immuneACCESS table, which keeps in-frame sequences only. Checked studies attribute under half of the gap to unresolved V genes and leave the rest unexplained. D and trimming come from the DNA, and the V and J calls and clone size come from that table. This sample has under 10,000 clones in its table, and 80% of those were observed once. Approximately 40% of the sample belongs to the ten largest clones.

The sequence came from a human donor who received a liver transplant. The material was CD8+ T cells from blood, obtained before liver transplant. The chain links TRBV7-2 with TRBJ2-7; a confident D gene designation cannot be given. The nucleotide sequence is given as TGTGCCAGCAGCCCGGGTTTTTCGAAGCACTACGAGCAGTACTTC. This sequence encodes CASSPGFSKHYEQYF.